These 24 T cell receptor beta chains were sequenced from one sample in a study of patients and donors after allogeneic stem cell transplantation. TCRdb processed the RT-PCR reads anew with MiXCR; each CDR3 protein has one entry. The repertoire consists of about a million distinct CDR3 sequences, with around 17% occurring once and the leading ten covering 5% to 6.5%. The specimen sequenced was blood, either unsorted or a sorted T cell fraction (not recorded which). Source of these receptors: a human donor who was either an allogeneic HSCT recipient or a stem cell or donor lymphocyte infusion donor (not recorded which). It is not recorded whose cells these are; they may come from a transplant donor.

This clonotype was seen a handful of times. The chain has TRBV7-2 and TRBJ2-7, with unresolved D. There are 13 residues in the CDR3. Germline-derived CDR1 and CDR2 are SGHTA and FQGNSA. V gave up 3 bases and J gave up 2 bases, with 8 bases separating them. This CDR3 is CASSFDGTYEQYF. In DNA form, the CDR3 reads TGTGCCAGCAGCTTCGACGGAACCTACGAGCAGTACTTC.

Only a few counts were recorded for this clonotype. The V gene is TRBV6-5, the J gene TRBJ1-2; TRBD1 aligns across 8 bases. The CDR3 has 15 residues. Germline CDR1 and CDR2: MNHEY and SVGAGI. Trimming removed 0 bases from V and 4 bases from J; junction bases left unmatched: 4. The CDR3 protein is CASSYSPDRAYGYTF. The DNA for the CDR3 is TGTGCCAGCAGTTACTCCCCGGACAGGGCCTATGGCTACACCTTC.

In its sample, this clonotype was seen many times. J is TRBJ2-7 and V is TRBV11-3; D might be TRBD2 (6 bases). V gave up 1 base and J gave up 7 bases, with 17 bases separating them. The germline CDR1 and CDR2 sequences are SGHNT and YENEEA. The CDR3 is 15 amino acids. CDR3 coding DNA: TGTGCCAGCAGCTTAGGGGCGGGACGGACCACTGAGCAGTACTTC. Translation: CASSLGAGRTTEQYF.

This clonotype occurred a few times. CDR3 region: CASTGGQRGEQFF. The CDR3 DNA sequence: TGTGCCAGCACGGGGGGCCAGAGGGGTGAGCAGTTCTTC. The chain carries TRBV6-1 and TRBJ2-1, with D possibly being TRBD2 (7 bases). V lost 7 bases, J lost 9 bases, and 16 bases lay in between. The CDR3 runs to 13 residues. Germline lookup yields CDR1 MNHNS and CDR2 SASEGT.

The sample holds many counts of this clonotype. This chain uses TRBV7-9 with TRBJ1-2; D uncertain. Trimming took 2 bases from V and 0 from J, leaving 13 bases between them. In germline, CDR1 is SEHNR, CDR2 FQNEAQ (reference sequence). This CDR3 is built from 16 residues. CDR3 bases: TGTGCCAGCAGCTTAAACCAGGCCAGGCCTAACTATGGCTACACCTTC. Translated: CASSLNQARPNYGYTF.

This clonotype was recorded many times. The V and J genes are TRBV5-1 and TRBJ2-1; D is possibly TRBD2 (5 bases). V was clipped by 3 bases and J by 9 bases, with 13 bases between them. This CDR3 has 13 amino acids. Germline assignment: CDR1 SGHRS and CDR2 YFSETQ. The CDR3 sequence is CASSWTPLSEQFF. In DNA form, the CDR3 reads TGCGCCAGCAGCTGGACTCCGTTGAGTGAGCAGTTCTTC.

This clonotype was seen only a few times. The V gene is TRBV7-6, the J gene TRBJ1-1; D is possibly TRBD1 (6 bases). CDR1 and CDR2 (germline): SGHVS, FNYEAQ. The CDR3 is 16 amino acids. The V end lost 1 base, the J end lost 6 bases, and 18 bases lay between the germline ends. The CDR3 reads CASSLVGGGPPPEAFF. CDR3 bases: TGTGCCAGCAGCTTAGTAGGGGGAGGCCCCCCGCCTGAAGCTTTCTTT.

A few counts support this clonotype. The chain employs TRBV6-5 and TRBJ1-5, with D possibly TRBD1 on 5 matching bases. Germline V gives CDR1 MNHEY, CDR2 SVGAGI. The germline V and J ends were trimmed by 2 bases and 0 bases, with 14 bases remaining between them. The CDR3 is 17 residues long. The CDR3 loop reads CASSYRYDRVSNQPQHF. In DNA form, the CDR3 reads TGTGCCAGCAGTTACCGATACGACAGAGTTAGCAATCAGCCCCAGCATTTT.

This clonotype turned up a few times. The chain carries TRBV12-3 or TRBV12-4 and TRBJ2-7; D is possibly TRBD1 or TRBD2 (5 bases each). The V end was cut by 5 bases, the J end by 5 bases, with 19 bases between. This CDR3 contains 15 residues. CDR3 amino acids: CASSAPTGAPNEQYF. In nucleotides, the CDR3 is TGTGCCAGCAGTGCCCCGACCGGGGCCCCCAACGAGCAGTACTTC.

In this sample, this clonotype turned up a few times. The chain employs TRBV6-2 or TRBV6-3 and TRBJ2-1, with D hard to call. In germline, CDR1 is MNHEY, CDR2 SVGEGT. Trimming left V 0 bases short and J 7 bases short, with 10 bases between. The CDR3 has 14 amino acids. This CDR3 is CASSYSTAGNEQFF. The CDR3 DNA reads as TGTGCCAGCAGTTACTCGACGGCTGGGAATGAGCAGTTCTTC.

The rearrangement joins TRBV6-1 to TRBJ2-1; D unclear. This CDR3 spans 17 amino acids. Germline-derived CDR1 and CDR2 are MNHNS and SASEGT. The ends were cut back, 5 bases at V and 6 bases at J, with 23 bases in the middle. DNA for the CDR3: TGTGCCAGCAGTAGAAGGCTAGGCGGAGACACGGGCAATGAGCAGTTCTTC. Its translation is CASSRRLGGDTGNEQFF.

V is TRBV7-9 and J is TRBJ1-5; no definite D call. Germline V lookup: CDR1 SEHNR, CDR2 FQNEAQ (reference sequence). The CDR3 consists of 14 residues. With 5 bases removed from V and 4 bases from J, the gap between germline ends came to 12 bases. The CDR3 protein is CASSREERNQPQHF. The CDR3, as DNA: TGTGCCAGCAGCCGGGAGGAAAGGAATCAGCCCCAGCATTTT.

The CDR3 sequence: CAIRDNSYEQYF. The CDR3 bases are TGTGCCATCAGGGACAACTCCTACGAGCAGTACTTC. This sequence joins TRBV10-3 and TRBJ2-7, with D perhaps matching TRBD1 (5 bases). The CDR3 runs 12 residues. The V end lost 6 bases, the J end lost 0 bases, and 6 bases lay between the germline ends. Germline V gives CDR1 ENHRY, CDR2 SYGVKD.

The chain employs TRBV4-2 and TRBJ2-7; the match to TRBD2 covers 7 bases. Germline V gene sequence: CDR1 LGHNA, CDR2 YNFKEQ. Trimming took 5 bases from V and 2 from J; bases not matched to a gene: 9. This CDR3 spans 15 amino acids. The CDR3 loop is CASSFGSGGTYEQYF. The CDR3 nucleotides are TGTGCCAGCAGCTTTGGGTCGGGGGGAACCTACGAGCAGTACTTC.

This clonotype has only a few counts. CDR3 nucleotides: TGTGCCAGCAGTTTATTTCACATTGGGGCTGGCAGGGGAATTACAGATACGCAGTATTTT. Residues: CASSLFHIGAGRGITDTQYF. The chain carries TRBV28 and TRBJ2-3; possible D gene TRBD1, 6 bases. V was clipped by 1 base and J by 3 bases, with 26 bases between them. The germline V gene has CDR1 MDHEN and CDR2 SYDVKM. The CDR3 is 20 residues long.

This clonotype was counted between two and nine times. The chain employs TRBV11-3 and TRBJ2-1; D remains ambiguous. Germline V lookup: CDR1 SGHNT, CDR2 YENEEA. This CDR3 has 11 residues. Trimming left V 10 bases short and J 5 bases short, with 9 bases between. CDR3: CATRSHNEQFF. The CDR3 coding sequence is TGTGCCACCCGTAGCCACAATGAGCAGTTCTTC.

The chain carries TRBV29-1 and TRBJ2-7; TRBD2 matches 7 bases. The CDR3 sequence is 14 residues long. Germline CDR1 is SQVTM and CDR2 is ANQGSEA. J gave up 0 bases and V 7 bases, and 9 bases lay outside the gene matches. CDR3 sequence reads: CSALGGDSSYEQYF. DNA for the CDR3: TGCAGCGCCTTGGGGGGGGATAGCTCCTACGAGCAGTACTTC.

This clonotype was detected a few times. The chain recombines TRBV9 with TRBJ2-1; TRBD1 agrees at 10 bases. The V gene's germline CDR1 is SGDLS and CDR2 YYNGEE. This CDR3 has 16 residues. V was clipped by 4 bases and J by 3 bases; unmatched bases: 7. This chain's CDR3 is CASSPRGDRGYNEQFF. The CDR3 coding sequence is TGTGCCAGCAGCCCTAGGGGGGACAGGGGCTACAATGAGCAGTTCTTC.

At least ten counts were recorded for this clonotype. This chain uses TRBV10-3 with TRBJ1-5; 8 nucleotides match TRBD1. The germline CDR1 and CDR2 sequences are ENHRY and SYGVKD. Trimming removed 6 bases from V and 4 bases from J; junction bases left unmatched: 5. The CDR3 covers 14 residues. The CDR3 DNA reads as TGTGCCATCAGCGAGGACAGGGCAAATCAGCCCCAGCATTTT. It yields the protein CAISEDRANQPQHF.

This chain uses TRBV13 with TRBJ1-5; the D gene is possibly TRBD1 (5 bases). The V end was cut by 5 bases, the J end by 3 bases, with 11 bases between. The CDR3 is made up of 14 amino acids. Germline-derived CDR1 and CDR2 are PRHDT and FYEKMQ (reference sequence). The CDR3 reads CASSIGASNQPQHF. The DNA for the CDR3 is TGTGCCAGCAGCATCGGGGCCTCCAATCAGCCCCAGCATTTT.

The J gene is TRBJ2-1, the V gene TRBV12-3 or TRBV12-4; TRBD1 or TRBD2 may be the D gene (5 bases each). V gave up 6 bases and J gave up 8 bases, with 17 bases separating them. The CDR3 has 14 amino acids. The DNA of the CDR3 is TGTGCCAGCAGCGATCTGGGGGTGTTGGATGAGCAGTTCTTC. Protein product: CASSDLGVLDEQFF.

This clonotype appeared many times. The chain carries TRBV20-1 and TRBJ1-1; D gene ambiguous. CDR3 size: 8 residues. Trimming removed 6 bases at V and 7 bases at J, with 3 bases between. CDR1 is DFQATT and CDR2 is SNEGSKA in the germline V gene (reference sequence). CDR3 in DNA: TGCAGTGCAGGTGAAGCTTTCTTT. Translated: CSAGEAFF.

This clonotype was counted ten times or more. This chain joins TRBV6-5 and TRBJ1-5; the match to TRBD1 covers 10 bases. This CDR3 is built from 14 residues. Germline V lookup: CDR1 MNHEY, CDR2 SVGAGI. The V gene end was trimmed by 2 bases and the J gene end by 13 bases; junction bases not matched to a gene: 8. The CDR3 region has the DNA TGTGCCAGCAGTTACCCGGGACAGGGGCCCGATCAGCATTTT. This gives the protein CASSYPGQGPDQHF.

This clonotype has more than one count but fewer than ten. The chain uses TRBV10-3 and TRBJ1-1; tentative D call: TRBD1 (6 bases). V was cut by 3 bases and J by 0 bases, with 11 bases left in between. From germline, CDR1 is ENHRY and CDR2 SYGVKD. The CDR3 runs to 15 residues. The CDR3 sequence: CAISDRTAMNTEAFF. The CDR3 DNA reads as TGTGCCATCAGTGATAGGACAGCCATGAACACTGAAGCTTTCTTT.